This is a list of T cell receptor beta chains from one sample in a study of shared clonotypes between healthy human individuals. This table comes from immunoSEQ multiplex PCR, and its TCRdb copy is limited to in-frame clones, with some not included. The repertoire holds around 700,000 clones, with about three quarters as singletons. Sequenced material: memory CD4+ T cells sorted from blood. Source of these receptors: a woman aged 25 to 45 in good health. CDR3s include the opening cysteine and the closing phenylalanine or tryptophan. A D gene is named only where the DNA matches it firmly.

j_call v_call d_call cdr3_aa
TRBJ2-7 TRBV7-2 - CASSKDGTRQYF
TRBJ1-5 TRBV28 - CACGGGAGQPQHF
TRBJ2-5 TRBV28 - CASSLPVGTQYF
TRBJ1-1 TRBV2 - CASSPGRPMNTEAFF
TRBJ1-1 TRBV28 - CASNPAWGTEAFF
TRBJ2-7 TRBV11-2 - CASSLDATLYEQYF
TRBJ1-4 TRBV30 TRBD1 CAWSVLTGRGGTNEKLFF
TRBJ2-5 TRBV2 TRBD1 CASSGDRGGETQYF
TRBJ1-2 TRBV5-5 TRBD1 CASSLGAGGYGYTF
TRBJ1-1 TRBV18 - CASSPRGQKNTEAFF
TRBJ2-7 TRBV5-1 - CASSGGGGPYEQYF
TRBJ2-3 TRBV19 - CASSPISGGTDTQYF
TRBJ1-3 TRBV10-3 TRBD1 CAISESPGQGRYTIYF
TRBJ1-4 TRBV28 - CASRALQGTNEKLFF
TRBJ1-5 TRBV4-1 - CASSQNDGNQPQHF
TRBJ2-7 TRBV10-3 - CAISESGGRNEQYF
TRBJ1-1 TRBV15 - CATSREFRAPGGTEAFF
TRBJ2-1 TRBV5-6 TRBD2 CASSLTSGSYNEQFF
TRBJ1-2 TRBV6-6 - CASSYGQPTNYGYTF
TRBJ1-4 TRBV28 - CASSQLATNEKLFF
TRBJ2-7 TRBV11-3 - CASSLSNGHQSSYEQYF
TRBJ2-3 TRBV21-1 - CASSRLEADTQYF
TRBJ1-1 TRBV28 - CASRTTGFSAFF
TRBJ2-5 TRBV29-1 TRBD1 CSGTGTGTQTQYF
TRBJ2-3 TRBV7-9 - CASSLAGGDTQYF
TRBJ1-4 TRBV6-4 - CASSVLPTNEKLFF
TRBJ1-5 TRBV6-5 - CASSYSPNQPQHF
TRBJ1-2 TRBV19 - CASAPGLNYGYTF
TRBJ2-6 TRBV7-3 TRBD1 CASSSLMDRGSGANVLTF
TRBJ2-7 TRBV28 - CASSLPEGRYEQYF
TRBJ1-2 TRBV5-1 TRBD1 CASSLEAGTGRGYTF
TRBJ1-4 TRBV25-1 TRBD1 CASSEVGQGNEKLFF
TRBJ1-2 TRBV29-1 - CSVDSLANYGYTF
TRBJ2-1 TRBV7-7 - CATAGLGRNEQFF
TRBJ1-4 TRBV25-1 TRBD1 CASSDPDRVDEKLFF
TRBJ1-1 TRBV29-1 - CSVGREFTGAFF
TRBJ1-1 TRBV5-1 - CASKEGSNTEAFF
TRBJ1-1 TRBV6-4 - CASSDGRTEAFF
TRBJ2-7 TRBV5-8 - CASSLMGSSSYEQYF
TRBJ2-7 TRBV4-1 - CASSQEKSSSASYEQYF
TRBJ2-6 TRBV28 - CASSSGATPSGANVLTF
TRBJ2-1 TRBV7-2 TRBD2 CASSVREMGEQFF
TRBJ2-2 TRBV18 - CASSPLIYRSGELFF
TRBJ2-1 TRBV25-1 - CASSESGAAYNEQFF
TRBJ1-2 TRBV6-5 - CASKRQDNYGYTF
TRBJ1-5 TRBV28 TRBD1 CASSSGGLNQPQHF
TRBJ1-2 TRBV6-5 - CASSLSGAPGVGYTF
TRBJ1-1 TRBV7-3 - CASSFHQNTEAFF
TRBJ1-4 TRBV7-9 - CASSLGWQGIPTNEKLFF
TRBJ2-2 TRBV5-1 TRBD1 CASKTGTGVTGELFF
- TRBV30 - CAWNRDLTYEQYF
TRBJ2-1 TRBV5-1 TRBD2 CASSPGLAGTNEQFF
TRBJ1-2 TRBV14 TRBD1 CASSSLGQGNYGYTF
TRBJ1-3 TRBV7-8 - CASSFAGADGNTIYF
TRBJ2-7 TRBV5-4 - CASSLLGSVEQYF